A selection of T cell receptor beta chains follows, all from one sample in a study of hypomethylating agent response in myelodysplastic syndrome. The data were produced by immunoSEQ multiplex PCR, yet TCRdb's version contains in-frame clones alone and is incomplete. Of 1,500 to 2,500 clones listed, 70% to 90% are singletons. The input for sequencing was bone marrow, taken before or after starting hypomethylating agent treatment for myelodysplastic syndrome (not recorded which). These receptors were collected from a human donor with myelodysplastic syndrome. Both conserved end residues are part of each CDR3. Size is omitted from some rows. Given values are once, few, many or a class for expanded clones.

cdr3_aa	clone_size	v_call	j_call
CAWSSTGRDYNEQFF	-	TRBV30	TRBJ2-1
CASRDRAKDGYTF	-	TRBV28	TRBJ1-2
CASSQPGRPLDFYGYTF	few	TRBV23-1	TRBJ1-2
CAVWEGTGTAQYF	-	TRBV10-3	TRBJ2-7
CASSSQGYGELFF	once	TRBV5-5	TRBJ2-2
CASSPETSGGAGDTQYF	-	TRBV27	TRBJ2-3
CASSLVPGADYEQYF	-	TRBV11-2	TRBJ2-7
CASSVGQRAFF	once	TRBV25-1	TRBJ1-1
CASSPRTGDNSPLHF	-	TRBV19	TRBJ1-6
CASSYASKPSTDTQYF	-	TRBV6-9	TRBJ2-3
CASSGLVYNEQFF	-	TRBV6-1	TRBJ2-1
CASSLVGAVHNEQFF	-	TRBV5-5	TRBJ2-1
CASSVGANTEAFF	-	TRBV13	TRBJ1-1
CASSQWRQGNQPQHF	-	TRBV23-1	TRBJ1-5
CASREGSLDEQYF	-	TRBV6-1	TRBJ2-7
CASSEASWARETQYF	once	TRBV25-1	TRBJ2-5
CASSLGQMNTEAFF	once	TRBV5-1	TRBJ1-1
CAWSGGLYEQYF	-	TRBV30	TRBJ2-7
CASSTGQGGGGYTF	once	TRBV19	TRBJ1-2
CASSFLVRPQHF	-	TRBV28	TRBJ1-5
CAWSRTDSYGYTF	-	TRBV30	TRBJ1-2
CATSRDQRIEQFF	-	TRBV15	TRBJ2-1
CASSAAAEDYGYTF	-	TRBV6-6	TRBJ1-2